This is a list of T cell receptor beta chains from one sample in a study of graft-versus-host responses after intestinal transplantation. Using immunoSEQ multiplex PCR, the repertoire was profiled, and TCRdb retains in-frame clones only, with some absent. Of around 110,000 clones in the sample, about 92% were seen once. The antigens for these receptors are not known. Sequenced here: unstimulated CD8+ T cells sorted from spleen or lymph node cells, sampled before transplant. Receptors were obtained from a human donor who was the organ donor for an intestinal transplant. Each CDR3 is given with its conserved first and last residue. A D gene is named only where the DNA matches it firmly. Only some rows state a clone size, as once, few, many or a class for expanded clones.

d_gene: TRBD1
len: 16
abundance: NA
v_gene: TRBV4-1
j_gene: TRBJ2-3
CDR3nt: TGCGCCAGCAGCCAAATTCTCACAGGGGGCTCAGATACGCAGTATTTT
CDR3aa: CASSQILTGGSDTQYF

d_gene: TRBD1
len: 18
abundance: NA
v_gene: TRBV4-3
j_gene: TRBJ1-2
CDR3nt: TGCGCCAGCAGCCAAGAGTGGACAGGGGCGGATTTGCTATATGGCTACACCTTC
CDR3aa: CASSQEWTGADLLYGYTF

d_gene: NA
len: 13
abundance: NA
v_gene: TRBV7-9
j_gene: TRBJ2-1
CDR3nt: TGTGCCAGCAGCCGGACAGCCTACAATGAGCAGTTCTTC
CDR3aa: CASSRTAYNEQFF

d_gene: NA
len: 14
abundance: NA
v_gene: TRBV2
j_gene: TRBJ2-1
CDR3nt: TGTGCCAGCAGTGAAGATAGGTTCCACAATGAGCAGTTCTTC
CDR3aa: CASSEDRFHNEQFF

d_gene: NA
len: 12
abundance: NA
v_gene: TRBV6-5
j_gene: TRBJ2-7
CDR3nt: TGTGCCAGCAGTTCTAGCTCCTACGAGCAGTACTTC
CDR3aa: CASSSSSYEQYF

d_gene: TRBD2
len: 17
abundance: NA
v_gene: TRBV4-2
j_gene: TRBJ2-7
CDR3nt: TGTGCCAGCAGCCAAGAGGTTACGGGGGGTGTTACCTACGAGCAGTACTTC
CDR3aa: CASSQEVTGGVTYEQYF

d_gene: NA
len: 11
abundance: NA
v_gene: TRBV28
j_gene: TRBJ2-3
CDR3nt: TGTGCCAGCTCGCACACAGATACGCAGTATTTT
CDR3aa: CASSHTDTQYF

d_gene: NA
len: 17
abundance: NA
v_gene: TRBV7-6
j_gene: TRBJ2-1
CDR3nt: TGTGCCAGCAGCTTAGTAGGTAGCGGCACCTCCTACAATGAGCAGTTCTTC
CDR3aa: CASSLVGSGTSYNEQFF

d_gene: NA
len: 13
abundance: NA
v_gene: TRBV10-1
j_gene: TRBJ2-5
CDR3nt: TGCGCCAGCAGTGACACTAACCAAGAGACCCAGTACTTC
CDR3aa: CASSDTNQETQYF

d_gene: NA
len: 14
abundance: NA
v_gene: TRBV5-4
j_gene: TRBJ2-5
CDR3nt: TGTGCCAGCAGCTTGGTCTTTGAGGGAGAGACCCAGTACTTC
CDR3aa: CASSLVFEGETQYF

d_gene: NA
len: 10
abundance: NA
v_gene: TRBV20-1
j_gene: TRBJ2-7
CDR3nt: TGCAGTGCTAGAGTCGGCGAGCAGTACTTC
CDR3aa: CSARVGEQYF

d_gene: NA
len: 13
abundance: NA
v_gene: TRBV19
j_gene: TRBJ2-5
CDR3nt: TGTGCCAGTAGTATACGGGAAAGAGAGACCCAGTACTTC
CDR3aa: CASSIRERETQYF

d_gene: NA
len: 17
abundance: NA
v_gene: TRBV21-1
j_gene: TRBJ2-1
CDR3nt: TGTGCCAGCAGCAAAGACCCGCTAGCGGGCTCCTACAATGAGCAGTTCTTC
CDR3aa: CASSKDPLAGSYNEQFF

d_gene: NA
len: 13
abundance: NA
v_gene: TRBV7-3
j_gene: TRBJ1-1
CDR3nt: TGTGCCAGCAGCTCAAAGGGGTTGCCTGAAGCTTTCTTT
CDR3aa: CASSSKGLPEAFF

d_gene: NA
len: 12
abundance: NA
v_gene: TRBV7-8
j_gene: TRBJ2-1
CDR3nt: TGTGCCAGCAGCTTAGGTGATTTCCCACAGTTCTTC
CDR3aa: CASSLGDFPQFF

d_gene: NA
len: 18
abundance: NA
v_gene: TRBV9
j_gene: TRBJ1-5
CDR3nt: TGTGCCAGCAGCGGGCTAACCTCTAGGACGGGGGGGAATCAGCCCCAGCATTTT
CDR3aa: CASSGLTSRTGGNQPQHF

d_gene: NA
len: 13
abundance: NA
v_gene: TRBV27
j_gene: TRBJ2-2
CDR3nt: TGTGCCAGCCAGCGGGTCCCGGCCGGGGAGCTGTTTTTT
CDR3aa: CASQRVPAGELFF

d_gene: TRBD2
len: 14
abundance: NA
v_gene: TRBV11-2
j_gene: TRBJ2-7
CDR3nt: TGTGCCAGCAGCTTAGGCGCTAGCGGCTACGAGCAGTACTTC
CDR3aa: CASSLGASGYEQYF

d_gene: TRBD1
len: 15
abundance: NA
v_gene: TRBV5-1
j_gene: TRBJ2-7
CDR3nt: TGCGCCAGCAGCTTCAGTGGGACAGGTATCTACGAGCAGTACTTC
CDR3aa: CASSFSGTGIYEQYF

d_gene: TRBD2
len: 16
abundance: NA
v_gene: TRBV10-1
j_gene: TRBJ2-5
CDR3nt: TGCGCCAGCAGTGAAGGTAAGAGGGAGGGCCAAGAGACCCAGTACTTC
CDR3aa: CASSEGKREGQETQYF

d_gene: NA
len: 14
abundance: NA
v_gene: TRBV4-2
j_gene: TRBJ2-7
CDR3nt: TGTGCCAGCAGCCAAGATAGCGGAACCTACGAGCAGTACTTC
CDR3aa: CASSQDSGTYEQYF

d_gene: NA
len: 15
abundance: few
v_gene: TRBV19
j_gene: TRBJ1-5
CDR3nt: TGTGCCAGTAGTATAGACCCAGGGGCTATTCAGCCCCAGCATTTT
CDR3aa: CASSIDPGAIQPQHF

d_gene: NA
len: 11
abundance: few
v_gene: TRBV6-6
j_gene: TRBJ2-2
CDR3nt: TGTGCCAGCACCGCCACCGGGGAGCTGTTTTTT
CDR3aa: CASTATGELFF

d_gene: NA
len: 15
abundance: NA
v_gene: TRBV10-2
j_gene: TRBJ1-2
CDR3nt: TGCGCCAGCAGTGAGTCGGGGGAAGCCAGGGCGTTTCATACCTTC
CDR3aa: CASSESGEARAFHTF

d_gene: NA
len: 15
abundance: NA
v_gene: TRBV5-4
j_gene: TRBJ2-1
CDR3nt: TGTGCCAGCAGCTCACCCGGTCAGGGCCCATCAAGGGAGTTCTTC
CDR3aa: CASSSPGQGPSREFF

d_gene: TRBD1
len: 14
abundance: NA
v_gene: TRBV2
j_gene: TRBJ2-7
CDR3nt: TGTGCCAGCGCATCTTGGGACAGGGCCTACGAGCAGTACTTC
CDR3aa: CASASWDRAYEQYF

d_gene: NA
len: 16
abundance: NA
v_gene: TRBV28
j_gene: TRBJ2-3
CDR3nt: TGTGCCAGCAGTCCCCCCCCGCCGATAAACACAGATACGCAGTATTTT
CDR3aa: CASSPPPPINTDTQYF

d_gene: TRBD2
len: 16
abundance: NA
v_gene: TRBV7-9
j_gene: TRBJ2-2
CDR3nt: TGTGCCAGCAGCTCAGAGCGGGAGGTTAACACCGGGGAGCTGTTTTTT
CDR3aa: CASSSEREVNTGELFF

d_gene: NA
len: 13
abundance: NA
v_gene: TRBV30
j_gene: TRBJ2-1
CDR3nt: TGTGCCTGGAATGGAGGGGTTGGGGATGAGCAGTTCTTC
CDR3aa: CAWNGGVGDEQFF

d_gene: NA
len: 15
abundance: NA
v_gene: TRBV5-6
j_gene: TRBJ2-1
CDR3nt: TGTGCCAGCGGCGACAGGCTAATTTCTAGCGATGAGCAGTTCTTC
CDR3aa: CASGDRLISSDEQFF

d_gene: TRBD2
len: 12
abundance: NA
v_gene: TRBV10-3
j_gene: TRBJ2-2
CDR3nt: TGTGCCATCGGACTAGTTGGCGGGGAGCTGTTTTTT
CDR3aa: CAIGLVGGELFF

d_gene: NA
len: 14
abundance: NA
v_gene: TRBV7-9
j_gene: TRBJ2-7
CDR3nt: TGTGCCAGCAGCCTCCCGGGGGCTAGCTACGAGCAGTACTTC
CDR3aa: CASSLPGASYEQYF

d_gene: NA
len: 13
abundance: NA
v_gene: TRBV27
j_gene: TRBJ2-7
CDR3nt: TGTGCCAGCAGTCTGACAGACTCCTACGAGCAGTACTTC
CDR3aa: CASSLTDSYEQYF

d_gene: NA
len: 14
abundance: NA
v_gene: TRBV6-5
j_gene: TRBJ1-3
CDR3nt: TGTGCCAGCAGAAACCAGGGGAGTGGAAACACCATATATTTT
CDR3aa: CASRNQGSGNTIYF

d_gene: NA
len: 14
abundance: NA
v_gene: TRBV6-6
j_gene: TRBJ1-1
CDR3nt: TGTGCCAGCAGTTACTCGAAAGGGGAAAGGTTGGCTTTCTTT
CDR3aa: CASSYSKGERLAFF

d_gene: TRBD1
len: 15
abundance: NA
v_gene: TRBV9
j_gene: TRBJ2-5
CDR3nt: TGTGCCAGCAGCGTAGGACAGGGGCAGCAAGAGACCCAGTACTTC
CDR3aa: CASSVGQGQQETQYF

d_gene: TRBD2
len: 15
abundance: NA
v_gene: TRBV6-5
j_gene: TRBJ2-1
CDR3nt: TGTGCCAGCAGTTACCCACTAGCGGGAGGGAATGAGCAGTTCTTC
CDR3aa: CASSYPLAGGNEQFF

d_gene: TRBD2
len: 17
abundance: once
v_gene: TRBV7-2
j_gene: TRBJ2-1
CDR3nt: TGTGCCAGCAGCTTCAACGCTTGGACTAGCGGGGGGAACTTTCAGTTCTTC
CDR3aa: CASSFNAWTSGGNFQFF

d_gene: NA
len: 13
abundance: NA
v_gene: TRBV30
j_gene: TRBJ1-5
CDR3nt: TGTGCCTGGAGTGGGGCGGCAGGACAGCCCCAGCATTTT
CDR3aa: CAWSGAAGQPQHF

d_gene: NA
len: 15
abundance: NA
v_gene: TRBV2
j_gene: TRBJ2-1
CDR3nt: TGTGCCAGCAGTGAAGACTCGGATCCCTTTGGTGAGCAGTTCTTC
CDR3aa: CASSEDSDPFGEQFF

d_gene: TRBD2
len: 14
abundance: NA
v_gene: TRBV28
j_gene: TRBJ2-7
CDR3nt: TGTGCCAGCAGTCTCTTTCGGGAGGGGTACGAGCAGTACTTC
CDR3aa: CASSLFREGYEQYF

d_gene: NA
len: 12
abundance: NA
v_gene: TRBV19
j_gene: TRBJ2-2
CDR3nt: TGTGCCAGTAGTATGAACACCGGGGAGCTGTTTTTT
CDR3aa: CASSMNTGELFF

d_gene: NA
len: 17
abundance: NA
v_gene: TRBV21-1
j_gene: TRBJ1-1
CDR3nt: TGTGCCAGCAGCAAAAGGGCGGACAGGGGGTTCGGCACTGAAGCTTTCTTT
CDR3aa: CASSKRADRGFGTEAFF

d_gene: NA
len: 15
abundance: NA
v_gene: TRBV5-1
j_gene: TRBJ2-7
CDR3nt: TGCGCCAGCAGCTTGGACACAGGGTTCGCCTACGAGCAGTACTTC
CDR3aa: CASSLDTGFAYEQYF

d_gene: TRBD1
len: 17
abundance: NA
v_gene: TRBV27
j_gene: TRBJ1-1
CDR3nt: TGTGCCAGCAGTTTAGGACCCTCCGGGACAGAAACCACTGAAGCTTTCTTT
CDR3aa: CASSLGPSGTETTEAFF

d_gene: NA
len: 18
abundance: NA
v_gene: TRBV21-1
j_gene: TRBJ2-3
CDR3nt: TGTGCCAGCATCATCGCAGCCGGGACTAGCGGGAGAACAGATACGCAGTATTTT
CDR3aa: CASIIAAGTSGRTDTQYF

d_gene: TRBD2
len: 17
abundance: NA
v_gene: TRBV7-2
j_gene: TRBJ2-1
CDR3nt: TGTGCCAGCAGCTCCTCCTGGGCGGGAGGCTCTAGTGGGTCGCAGTTCTTC
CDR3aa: CASSSSWAGGSSGSQFF

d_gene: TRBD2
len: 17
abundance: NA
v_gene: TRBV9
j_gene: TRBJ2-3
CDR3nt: TGTGCCAGCAGCACAGGGACTAGCGGGAGTCTCTCGGATACGCAGTATTTT
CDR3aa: CASSTGTSGSLSDTQYF

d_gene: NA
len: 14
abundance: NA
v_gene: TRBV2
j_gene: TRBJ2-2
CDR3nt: TGTGCCAGCATTTGGCAGAAGAACACCGGGGAGCTGTTTTTT
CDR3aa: CASIWQKNTGELFF

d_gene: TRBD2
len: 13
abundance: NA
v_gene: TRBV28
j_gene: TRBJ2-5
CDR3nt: TGTGCCATCTCGGGAGGGATGGAAGAGACCCAGTACTTC
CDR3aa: CAISGGMEETQYF